The next 12 T cell receptor beta chains were all read from a single sample in a study of T cell responses to AZD1222 COVID-19 vaccine. Only in-frame clones appear in the TCRdb table, and some are missing; sequencing was by immunoSEQ multiplex PCR. Altogether roughly 150,000 clones are present, roughly 92% being singletons, with the ten largest covering about 1.6%. The sample in question was peripheral blood, obtained on day 0 of AZD1222 vaccination. These receptors were obtained from an adult in good health.

This clone was seen just once. The chain employs TRBV5-1 and TRBJ1-5; D remains ambiguous. CDR1 is SGHRS and CDR2 is YFSETQ in the germline V gene. CDR3 length equals 13 residues. The ends were cut back, 0 bases at V and 7 bases at J, with 8 bases in the middle. CDR3 DNA: TGCGCCAGCAGCTTGGGGAGCGGGCAGCCCCAGCATTTT. Protein sequence: CASSLGSGQPQHF.

This sequence joins TRBV10-1 and TRBJ1-2; D might be TRBD1 (5 bases). This CDR3 contains 13 residues. V lost 6 bases and J 8 bases, leaving 16 bases between the germline ends. Germline V lookup: CDR1 WNHNN, CDR2 SYGVQD (reference sequence). In nucleotides, the CDR3 is TGCGCCAGCAGCCAATTAAGGGACCGGGGCTACACCTTC. Amino acids: CASSQLRDRGYTF.

The J gene is TRBJ1-2, the V gene TRBV18; 9 bases line up with TRBD1. Germline V CDR1 and CDR2: KGHSH, LQKENI. The J segment lost 6 bases and the V segment lost 5 bases, leaving 10 bases of the junction unmatched. There are 15 residues in the CDR3. DNA of the CDR3: TGTGCCAGCTCATCCACAGGGGGCAAGTTGGATGGCTACACCTTC. Its translation is CASSSTGGKLDGYTF.

The chain couples TRBV5-1 to TRBJ2-1, with a weak D call TRBD1 (7 bases). Trimming shortened V by 4 bases and J by 8 bases, and 13 bases separated the two germline ends. Germline V CDR1 and CDR2: SGHRS, YFSETQ. CDR3 length: 13 amino acids. Here the CDR3 reads CASSPGDRDEQFF. For the CDR3, the DNA is TGCGCCAGCAGCCCGGGAGACAGGGATGAGCAGTTCTTC. The full variable domain, completed using reference TRBV5-1 and TRBJ2-1, is KAGVTQTPRYLIKTRGQQVTLSCSPISGHRSVSWYQQTPGQGLQFLFEYFSETQRNKGNFPGRFSGRQFSNSRSEMNVSTLELGDSALYLCASSPGDRDEQFFGPGTRLTVL.

The genes are TRBV9 and TRBJ2-3; the D is unclear. V was pared by 3 bases and J by 6 bases, with 5 bases between. CDR1 SGDLS and CDR2 YYNGEE come from the germline V gene. The CDR3 has 11 amino acids. The CDR3: CASSGRDTQYF. CDR3 in DNA: TGTGCCAGCAGCGGAAGGGATACGCAGTATTTT.

The gene calls are TRBV5-1 and TRBJ2-7; 11 bases line up with TRBD2. Germline CDR1 SGHRS, CDR2 YFSETQ. J was trimmed by 2 bases and V by 0 bases; bases with no gene match: 13. The CDR3 length is 19 residues. CDR3 sequence: CASSLAITSGGPAAYEQYF. CDR3 sequence (DNA): TGCGCCAGCAGCTTGGCCATTACTAGCGGGGGCCCGGCCGCCTACGAGCAGTACTTC.

This clone has only one observation. The chain carries TRBV20-1 and TRBJ2-1, with unresolved D. The CDR3 is 13 amino acids. Trimming pared 3 bases from V and 6 bases from J, leaving 12 bases between. Germline CDR1 reads DFQATT; CDR2 reads SNEGSKA (reference sequence). DNA of the CDR3: TGCAGTGCTAGTAAGGTTCCCAGCAATGAGCAGTTCTTC. Encoded protein: CSASKVPSNEQFF.

This clone has only one observation. This chain's CDR3 is CASSQVGSGNSDTQYF. In nucleotides, the CDR3 is TGTGCCAGCAGCCAAGTCGGTAGCGGGAACTCAGATACGCAGTATTTT. The chain carries TRBV4-2 and TRBJ2-3; 8 bases align to TRBD2. After removal of 1 base from V and 4 bases from J, the junction contained 7 bases not matched to a gene. Germline CDR1 and CDR2: LGHNA and YNFKEQ. This CDR3 is 16 amino acids long.

This chain uses TRBV3-1 (or the pseudogene TRBV3-2) with TRBJ2-1, with TRBD2 matching over 7 bases. Germline V gene data show CDR1 as LGHDT and CDR2 as YNNKEL (reference sequence). The junction had 14 bases not matched to a gene; V was cut back by 5 bases and J by 10 bases. This CDR3 spans 15 amino acids. The CDR3: CASSGGLGGAQEQFF. CDR3 bases: TGTGCCAGCAGCGGAGGACTAGGAGGGGCACAGGAGCAGTTCTTC.

The CDR3 loop reads CASSSTLGSYNEQFF. CDR3 bases: TGTGCCAGCAGCTCGACGCTGGGTTCCTACAATGAGCAGTTCTTC. The chain joins TRBV7-9 to TRBJ2-1; no definite D call. CDR3 size: 15 residues. Looked up from germline, CDR1 is SEHNR and CDR2 is FQNEAQ (reference sequence). Trimming stripped 4 bases from V and 1 base from J, with 11 bases between.

V usage is TRBV18 and J usage is TRBJ2-5; possibly TRBD1 for D (6 bases). Deletions cut 6 bases from V and 3 bases from J, with 11 bases between. CDR1 and CDR2 from the germline V gene are KGHSH and LQKENI. The CDR3 is made up of 13 amino acids. The CDR3 here is CASSLQGKETQYF. CDR3 DNA sequence: TGTGCCAGCTCCCTACAGGGTAAAGAGACCCAGTACTTC. The full variable domain, in which reference TRBV18 and TRBJ2-5 provide the parts outside the CDR3, is NAGVMQNPRHLVRRRGQEARLRCSPMKGHSHVYWYRQLPEEGLKFMVYLQKENIIDESGMPKERFSAEFPKEGPSILRIQQVVRGDSAAYFCASSLQGKETQYFGPGTRLLVL.

The chain combines TRBV3-1 (or the pseudogene TRBV3-2) with TRBJ1-2; the D is unclear. The CDR3 totals 14 residues. V was trimmed by 1 base and J by 0 bases, leaving 6 bases between them. Germline assignment: CDR1 LGHDT and CDR2 YNNKEL (reference sequence). This CDR3 reads CASSQAVPNYGYTF. The CDR3 coding sequence is TGTGCCAGCAGCCAAGCGGTCCCTAACTATGGCTACACCTTC.